The 6 T cell receptor beta chains presented below share a single source sample, sequenced in a study of molecular identifiers for immune sequencing clone quantification. TCRdb reanalysed the PCR reads using MiXCR and keeps one entry per CDR3 protein. The sample lists about 100,000 distinct CDR3 sequences, about 35% occurring once. Sequenced material: naive CD8+ T cells from blood, with Jurkat cell RNA spiked in. As to subset: FACS-sorted CD8+CD4-CCR7+CD45RA+ naive T cells. These receptors all stem from a human donor in good health. Some libraries in this study had Jurkat cell RNA spiked in.

This rearrangement joins TRBV7-9 to TRBJ1-1; 8 bases line up with TRBD1. Trimming took 4 bases from V and 1 from J; bases not matched to a gene: 5. The CDR3 consists of 15 residues. The V gene's germline CDR1 is SEHNR and CDR2 FQNEAQ (reference sequence). The DNA for the CDR3 is TGTGCCAGCAGCTCAGGACAGGGATCGAACACTGAAGCTTTCTTT. Its protein product is CASSSGQGSNTEAFF.

CDR3 coding DNA: TGTGCCAGCAGTGCAGCGGGAGGGCCCTACAATGAGCAGTTCTTC. Translation gives CASSAAGGPYNEQFF. V is TRBV6-4 and J is TRBJ2-1; 10 nucleotides agree with TRBD2. The germline gives CDR1 MRHNA, CDR2 SNTAGT. J gave up 2 bases and V 4 bases, and 2 bases lay outside the gene matches. The CDR3 sequence is 15 residues long.

This chain uses TRBV27 with TRBJ2-1; a weak D match, TRBD2 (6 bases). The germline V and J ends were trimmed by 5 bases and 4 bases, with 12 bases remaining between them. The CDR3 contains 14 residues. The germline V gene has CDR1 MNHEY and CDR2 SMNVEV (reference sequence). CDR3 sequence (DNA): TGTGCCAGCAGTATAGGAGGGTTATACAATGAGCAGTTCTTC. Its translation is CASSIGGLYNEQFF.

This chain joins TRBV4-2 and TRBJ2-1; 9 bases fit TRBD2. The CDR3 loop spans 17 amino acids. CDR1 and CDR2 (germline): LGHNA, YNFKEQ. J was trimmed by 9 bases and V by 5 bases; bases with no gene match: 17. DNA of the CDR3: TGTGCCAGCAGCTCAGCCCCACTCACTAGCGGGCTGAGTGAGCAGTTCTTC. This encodes CASSSAPLTSGLSEQFF.

A note on this clonotype: One junction end disagrees with the germline gene, perhaps due to a read error. The J gene is TRBJ1-6, the V gene TRBV27; a weak D match, TRBD1 (5 bases). Germline assignment: CDR1 MNHEY and CDR2 SMNVEV (reference sequence). The CDR3 is made up of 15 amino acids. CDR3 coding DNA: TGTGCCAGCAGCGTAACCGGGACTACGGGATCACCCCACCACTTT. It codes for CASSVTGTTGSPHHF.

The rearrangement uses TRBV12-3 or TRBV12-4 and TRBJ1-1; 7 positions agree with TRBD1. The CDR3 spans 14 residues. With V trimmed by 3 bases and J by 4 bases, 5 bases remained unmatched. The CDR3 protein is CASSLAGTATEAFF. CDR3 in DNA: TGTGCCAGCAGTTTGGCCGGGACAGCCACTGAAGCTTTCTTT.